This T cell receptor (beta chain) was observed in a study of CXCR3-negative and CXCR3-positive naive CD8 T cells. Whole-study findings and limits: Hydrophobicity was higher for TRB CDR3s found in CXCR3-positive naive cells than in CXCR3-negative naive cells.

Germline V lookup: CDR1 LNHNV, CDR2 YYDKDF (reference sequence). CDR3 length: 15 residues. Libraries of TRB cDNA were made by 5' RACE and carried UMIs. Reprocessing the 5' RACE reads, TCRdb reports a single entry for every CDR3 protein and omits DNA. The table lists some 140,000 distinct CDR3 sequences. With respect to this clonotype: Its antigen is still unknown.

Sequencing was performed on naive CXCR3+ CD8+ T cells from blood. Subset noted: CD45RO-CCR7+CD27+CD95- naive CD8+ T cells expressing CXCR3 (TNR3+). The chain is built from TRBV15 and TRBJ2-1. The receptor comes from a human donor in good health. Some clones in this sample may be carry-over from other donors' samples. CDR3 region: CATSRGGSTYNEQFF. The full variable domain, its missing parts supplied by reference TRBV15 and TRBJ2-1, is DAMVIQNPRYQVTQFGKPVTLSCSQTLNHNVMYWYQQKSSQAPKLLFHYYDKDFNNEADTPDNFQSRRPNTSFCFLDIRSPGLGDTAMYLCATSRGGSTYNEQFFGPGTRLTVL.